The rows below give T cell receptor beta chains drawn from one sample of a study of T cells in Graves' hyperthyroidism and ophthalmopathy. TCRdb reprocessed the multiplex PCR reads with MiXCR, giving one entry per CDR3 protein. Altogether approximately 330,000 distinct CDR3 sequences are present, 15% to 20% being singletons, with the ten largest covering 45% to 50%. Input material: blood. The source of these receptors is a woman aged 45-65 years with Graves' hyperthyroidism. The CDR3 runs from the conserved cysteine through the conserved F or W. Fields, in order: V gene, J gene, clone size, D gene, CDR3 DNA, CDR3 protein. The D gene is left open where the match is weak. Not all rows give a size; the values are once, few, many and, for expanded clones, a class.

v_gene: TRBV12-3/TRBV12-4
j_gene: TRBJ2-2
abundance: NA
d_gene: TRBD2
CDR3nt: TGTGCCAGCAGTTTAATAGCGGGAGGGGCCGGGGAGCTGTTTTTT
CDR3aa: CASSLIAGGAGELFF

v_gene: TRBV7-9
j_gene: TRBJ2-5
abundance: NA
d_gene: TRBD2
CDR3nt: TGTGCCAGCAGCGCTAGCGGGGGGGCCAAGAAGACCCAGTACTTC
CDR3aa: CASSASGGAKKTQYF

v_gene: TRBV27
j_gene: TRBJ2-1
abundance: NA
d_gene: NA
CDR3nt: TGTGCCAGCAGTTTATCTGGGGGGAGCTATACAGATGAGCAGTTCTTC
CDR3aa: CASSLSGGSYTDEQFF

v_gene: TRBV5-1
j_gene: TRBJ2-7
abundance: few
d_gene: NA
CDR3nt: TGCGCCAGCAAGAGGGGCTACGAGCAGTACTTC
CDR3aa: CASKRGYEQYF

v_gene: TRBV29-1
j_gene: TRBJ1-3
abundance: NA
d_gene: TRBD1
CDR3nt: TGCAGCGTTGCTTGGGACAGCTCTGGAAACACCATATATTTT
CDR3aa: CSVAWDSSGNTIYF

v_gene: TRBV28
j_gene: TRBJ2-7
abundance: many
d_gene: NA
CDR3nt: TGTGCCAGCAGTTTGGGTACCTTTCTCTACGAGCAGTACTTC
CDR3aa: CASSLGTFLYEQYF

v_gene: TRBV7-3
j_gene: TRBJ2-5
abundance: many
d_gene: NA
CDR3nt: TGTGCCAGCAGCTCCTCAGGAACGTCGACCCAGTACTTC
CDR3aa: CASSSSGTSTQYF

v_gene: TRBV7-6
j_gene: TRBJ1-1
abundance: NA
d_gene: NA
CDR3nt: TGTGCCAGCAGCCTCGGGTCTCAGGGCACTGAAGCTTTCTTT
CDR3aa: CASSLGSQGTEAFF

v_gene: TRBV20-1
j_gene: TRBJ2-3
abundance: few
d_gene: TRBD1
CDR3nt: TGCAGTGCTAATAATCCGGGACAGGGTAGCCCTAGCACAGATACGCAGTATTTT
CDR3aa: CSANNPGQGSPSTDTQYF

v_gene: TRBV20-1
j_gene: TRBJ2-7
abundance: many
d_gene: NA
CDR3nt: TGCAGTGCTAGAGAGGTAGCGGTCTCCTACGAGCAGTACTTC
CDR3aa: CSAREVAVSYEQYF

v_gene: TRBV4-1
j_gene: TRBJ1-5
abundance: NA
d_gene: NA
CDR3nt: TGCGCCAGCAGCCCATCTGCTGGGGTGGGGAATCAGCCCCAGCATTTT
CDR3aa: CASSPSAGVGNQPQHF

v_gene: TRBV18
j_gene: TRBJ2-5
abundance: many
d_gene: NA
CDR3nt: TGTGCCAGCTCACCAAACCTATCCCAAGAGACCCAGTACTTC
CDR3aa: CASSPNLSQETQYF

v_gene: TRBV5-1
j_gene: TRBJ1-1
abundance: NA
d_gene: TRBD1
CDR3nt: TGCGCCAGCAGCTTGGAACAGGGGGCGAACACTGAAGCTTTCTTT
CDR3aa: CASSLEQGANTEAFF

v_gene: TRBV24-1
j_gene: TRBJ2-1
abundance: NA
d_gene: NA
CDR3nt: TGTGCCACTGAAGGGACGTCCTCCTACAATGAGCAGTTCTTC
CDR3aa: CATEGTSSYNEQFF

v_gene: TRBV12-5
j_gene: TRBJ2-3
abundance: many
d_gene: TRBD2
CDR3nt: TGTGCTAGTGGTTTGACTAGCGGGGGGGCAGATACGCAGTATTTT
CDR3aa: CASGLTSGGADTQYF

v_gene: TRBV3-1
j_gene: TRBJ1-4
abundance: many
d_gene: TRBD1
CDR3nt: TGTGCCAGCAGCCAAGAAAGTCGGGACAGCCTTATAAGTAATGAAAAACTGTTTTTT
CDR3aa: CASSQESRDSLISNEKLFF

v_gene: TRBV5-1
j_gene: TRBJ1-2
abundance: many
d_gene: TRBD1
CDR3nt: TGCGCCAGCAGCTACGGGACAGGGGGCGTCTATGGCTACACCTTC
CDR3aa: CASSYGTGGVYGYTF

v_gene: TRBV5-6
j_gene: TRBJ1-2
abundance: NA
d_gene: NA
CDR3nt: TGTGCCAGCAGCGCAGCGTGGGTTCACTATGGCTACACCTTC
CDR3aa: CASSAAWVHYGYTF

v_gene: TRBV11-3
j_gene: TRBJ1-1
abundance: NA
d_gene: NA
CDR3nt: TGTGCCAGCAGCCGGGGGGGGGGGGGTGAAGCTTTCTTT
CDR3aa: CASSRGGGGEAFF

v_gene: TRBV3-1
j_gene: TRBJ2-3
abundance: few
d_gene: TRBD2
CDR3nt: TGTGCCAGCAGCCAATCGGCTAGCGGGGCTTACGCAGATACGCAGTATTTT
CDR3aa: CASSQSASGAYADTQYF

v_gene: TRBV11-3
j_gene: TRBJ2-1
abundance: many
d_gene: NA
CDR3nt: TGTGCCAGCAGCTTAAGCTTCGATGAGCAGTTCTTC
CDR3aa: CASSLSFDEQFF

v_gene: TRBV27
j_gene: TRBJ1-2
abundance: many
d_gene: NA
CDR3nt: TGTGCCAGCAGTTTAGCAGCGGGATATGGCTACACCTTC
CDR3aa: CASSLAAGYGYTF

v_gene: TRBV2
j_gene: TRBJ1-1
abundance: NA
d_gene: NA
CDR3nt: TGTGCCAGCTTAGGACAGATGAACACTGAAGCTTTCTTT
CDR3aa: CASLGQMNTEAFF

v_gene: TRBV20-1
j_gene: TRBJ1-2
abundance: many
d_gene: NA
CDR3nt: TGCAGTGTTCCCCTCGGGGCAGTCTCTTATGGCTACACCTTC
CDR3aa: CSVPLGAVSYGYTF

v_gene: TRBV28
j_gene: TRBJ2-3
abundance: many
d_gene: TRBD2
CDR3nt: TGTGCCAGCAGTCTAGCGGGGGGAGGAGATACGCAGTATTTT
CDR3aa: CASSLAGGGDTQYF

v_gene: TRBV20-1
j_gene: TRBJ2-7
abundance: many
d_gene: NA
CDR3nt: TGCAGTGCCCCGACGGGGACGGCCTACGAGCAGTACTTC
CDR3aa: CSAPTGTAYEQYF

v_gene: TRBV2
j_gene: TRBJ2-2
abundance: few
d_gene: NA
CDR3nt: TGTGCCAGCAGGTTGGACAGTGCCACCGGGGAGCTGTTTTTT
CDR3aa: CASRLDSATGELFF

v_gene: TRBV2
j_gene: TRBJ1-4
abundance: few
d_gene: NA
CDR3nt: TGTGCCAGTGGACTAGGTTCTAATGAAAAACTGTTTTTT
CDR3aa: CASGLGSNEKLFF

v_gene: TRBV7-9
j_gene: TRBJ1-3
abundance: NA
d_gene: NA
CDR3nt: TGTGCCAGCAGCTTAGGGCGAAACACCATATATTTT
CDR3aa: CASSLGRNTIYF

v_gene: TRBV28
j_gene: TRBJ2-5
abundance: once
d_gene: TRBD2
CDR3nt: TGTGCCAGCAGTCCCATCCCCTTTAAGAGGGAGGGTGAGACCCAGTACTTC
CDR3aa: CASSPIPFKREGETQYF

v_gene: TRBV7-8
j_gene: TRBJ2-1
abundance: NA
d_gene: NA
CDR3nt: TGTGCCAGCAGCACGCCTGGGTCAGGGCCCTCGAACTACAATGAGCAGTTCTTC
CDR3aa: CASSTPGSGPSNYNEQFF

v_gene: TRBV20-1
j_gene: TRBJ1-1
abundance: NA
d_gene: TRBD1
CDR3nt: TGCAGTGTCGGACAGGGCACCACTGAAGCTTTCTTT
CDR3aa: CSVGQGTTEAFF

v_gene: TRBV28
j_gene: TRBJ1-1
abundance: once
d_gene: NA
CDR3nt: TGTGCCAGCAGTCCCAGGGTATTGGATACTGAAGCTTTCTTT
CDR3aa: CASSPRVLDTEAFF

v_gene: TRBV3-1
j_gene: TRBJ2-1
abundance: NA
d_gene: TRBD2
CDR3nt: TGTGCCAGCAGCCAAGAGGGAGGGTCAAACAATGAGCAGTTCTTC
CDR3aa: CASSQEGGSNNEQFF

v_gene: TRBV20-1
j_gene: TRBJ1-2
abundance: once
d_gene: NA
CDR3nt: TGCAGTGCTAGAGAGCCAGAGGGATTGTATGGCTACACCTTC
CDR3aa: CSAREPEGLYGYTF

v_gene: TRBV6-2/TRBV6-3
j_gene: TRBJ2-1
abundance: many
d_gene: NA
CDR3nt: TGTGCCAGCAGACCTACTGGCGCGAGCTCCTACAATGAGCAGTTCTTC
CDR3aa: CASRPTGASSYNEQFF

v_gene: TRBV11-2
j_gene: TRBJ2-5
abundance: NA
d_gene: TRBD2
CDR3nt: TGTGCCAGCAGCCGAAGCGGGCTACTAGCGGGGGGGCAAGAGACCCAGTACTTC
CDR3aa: CASSRSGLLAGGQETQYF

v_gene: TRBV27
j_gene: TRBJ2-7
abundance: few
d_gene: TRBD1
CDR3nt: TGTGCCAGCAGTCCCATACAGGGGGCGTCCTACGAGCAGTACTTC
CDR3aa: CASSPIQGASYEQYF

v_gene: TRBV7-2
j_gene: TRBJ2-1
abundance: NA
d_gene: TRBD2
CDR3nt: TGTGCCAGCAGCGCGAGACTAGCGGGAAGGTATGAGCAGTTCTTC
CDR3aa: CASSARLAGRYEQFF